One and the same sample provided the 30 T cell receptor beta chains below, sequenced in a study of cytomegalovirus exposure and HLA in healthy donors. PCR primers comprised 60 Vbeta and 13 Jbeta primers. Sequencing was performed with immunoSEQ multiplex PCR; in TCRdb, only in-frame clones are kept and a portion is missing. The table includes more than 90,000 clones, around 86% detected once. The material sequenced was PBMCs. These receptors came from a woman aged 70-85 years in good health and CMV-seropositive.

This chain uses TRBV10-3 with TRBJ2-3, with 9 bases fitting TRBD1. After removal of 3 bases from V and 6 bases from J, the junction contained 7 bases not matched to a gene. The CDR3 is made up of 15 amino acids. Germline-derived CDR1 and CDR2 are ENHRY and SYGVKD. Written as DNA, the CDR3 is TGTGCCATCAGTGAATTGGGGACAGGGAGGGATACGCAGTATTTT. The encoded protein is CAISELGTGRDTQYF.

This clone appeared a single time. The chain carries TRBV6-5 and TRBJ2-7; TRBD1 aligns across 9 bases. With V trimmed by 2 bases and J by 4 bases, 6 bases remained unmatched. Germline loops: CDR1 MNHEY, CDR2 SVGAGI. The CDR3 loop spans 15 amino acids. The DNA of the CDR3 is TGTGCCAGCAGTTACGACCCGGGACAGGGATACGAGCAGTACTTC. Its protein product is CASSYDPGQGYEQYF.

The chain has TRBV5-4 and TRBJ2-3, with D unresolved. Germline CDR1 is SGHNT and CDR2 is YYREEE (reference sequence). V was cut by 0 bases and J by 3 bases, with 2 bases left in between. The CDR3 extends over 12 amino acids. CDR3 DNA: TGTGCCAGCAGCTTGGTAACAGATACGCAGTATTTT. This gives the protein CASSLVTDTQYF.

The chain is built from TRBV30 and TRBJ1-2; D not resolved. The CDR3 sequence is 12 residues long. Trimming stripped 1 base from V and 6 bases from J, with 9 bases between. In germline, CDR1 is GTSNPN, CDR2 SVGIG (reference sequence). The CDR3 sequence is CAWSASVDGYTF. Here the CDR3 DNA reads TGTGCCTGGAGTGCGAGTGTGGATGGCTACACCTTC.

J is TRBJ2-5 and V is TRBV4-2; D ambiguous. Deletions cut 1 base from V and 5 bases from J, with 8 bases between. The CDR3 sequence is 13 residues long. Looked up from germline, CDR1 is LGHNA and CDR2 is YNFKEQ. The DNA of the CDR3 is TGTGCCAGCAGCCAAGTATTTTCGGAGACCCAGTACTTC. Protein: CASSQVFSETQYF.

This clone is a singleton in its sample. The rearrangement uses TRBV5-1 and TRBJ2-3; possibly TRBD1 for D (6 bases). The CDR3 extends over 16 amino acids. V was clipped by 4 bases and J by 0 bases, with 15 bases between them. CDR1 is SGHRS and CDR2 is YFSETQ in the germline V gene. In DNA, the CDR3 is TGCGCCAGCAGCCCGCGGACAGTAACTAGCACAGATACGCAGTATTTT. Translation: CASSPRTVTSTDTQYF. Based on the CDR3 plus reference TRBV5-1 and TRBJ2-3, the full variable domain is KAGVTQTPRYLIKTRGQQVTLSCSPISGHRSVSWYQQTPGQGLQFLFEYFSETQRNKGNFPGRFSGRQFSNSRSEMNVSTLELGDSALYLCASSPRTVTSTDTQYFGPGTRLTVL.

The table lists this clone with a count of one. The chain joins TRBV27 to TRBJ1-1; possibly TRBD1 for D (6 bases). CDR1 and CDR2 (germline): MNHEY, SMNVEV (reference sequence). The CDR3 has 15 amino acids. V lost 7 bases, J lost 1 base, and 16 bases lay in between. CDR3 region: CASKPDRGGNTEAFF. CDR3 in DNA: TGTGCCAGCAAGCCTGATAGGGGGGGGAACACTGAAGCTTTCTTT.

This clone was counted a few times. This chain uses TRBV9 with TRBJ2-1, with D tentatively TRBD2 (5 bases). This CDR3 comprises 14 residues. Germline CDR1 is SGDLS and CDR2 is YYNGEE. V lost 2 bases, J lost 8 bases, and 14 bases lay in between. The CDR3 nucleotides are TGTGCCAGCAGCGTTAGCGACCTTGGGGATGAGCAGTTCTTC. It codes for CASSVSDLGDEQFF. Using reference TRBV9 and TRBJ2-1 for the parts outside the CDR3, the full variable domain is DSGVTQTPKHLITATGQRVTLRCSPRSGDLSVYWYQQSLDQGLQFLIQYYNGEERAKGNILERFSAQQFPDLHSELNLSSLELGDSALYFCASSVSDLGDEQFFGPGTRLTVL.

This chain joins TRBV19 and TRBJ2-6, with TRBD1 matching 9 bases. CDR3 size: 18 residues. Germline V gives CDR1 LNHDA, CDR2 SQIVND (reference sequence). The V segment lost 5 bases and the J segment 2 bases; nucleotides outside the gene matches: 10. CDR3 residues: CASSPRDRALTGANVLTF. Written as DNA, the CDR3 is TGTGCCAGTAGTCCCAGGGACAGGGCACTTACTGGGGCCAACGTCCTGACTTTC.

The genes are TRBV6-5 and TRBJ2-3; TRBD2 aligns across 8 bases. The CDR3 extends over 15 amino acids. With V trimmed by 0 bases and J by 5 bases, 4 bases remained unmatched. CDR1 MNHEY and CDR2 SVGAGI come from the germline V gene. The CDR3 loop reads CASSYSALAGDTQYF. For the CDR3, the DNA is TGTGCCAGCAGTTACTCGGCGCTAGCGGGAGATACGCAGTATTTT.

This clone came up a few times. The chain recombines TRBV4-3 with TRBJ1-2, with D possibly TRBD1 on 5 matching bases. The CDR3 totals 16 residues. Trimming removed 0 bases from V and 2 bases from J, with 13 bases in between. Germline CDR1 and CDR2: LGHNA and YSLEER. CDR3 nucleotides: TGCGCCAGCAGCCAAGATTTCGGGGGAATAAACTATGGCTACACCTTC. Amino acids: CASSQDFGGINYGYTF.

Comments on this clone: At one boundary the junction diverges from the germline segment, which might be a read error. This chain uses TRBV7-7 with TRBJ2-1, with 11 bases matching TRBD2. This CDR3 is built from 17 residues. Germline CDR1 SSHAT, CDR2 FNYEAQ (reference sequence). CDR3 in amino acids: CASSPGGGVAGGNEQFF. DNA for the CDR3: TGTGCTAGCAGCCCCGGGGGGGGAGTAGCGGGAGGGAATGAGCAGTTCTTC.

J is TRBJ2-7 and V is TRBV15; 13 bases align to TRBD2. The CDR3 contains 20 residues. V dropped 0 bases and J dropped 6; count of bases not matched to a gene: 17. Germline V CDR1 and CDR2: LNHNV, YYDKDF (reference sequence). The CDR3 protein is CATSRETPGWTSGGAPEQYF. CDR3 coding DNA: TGTGCCACCAGCAGAGAAACCCCCGGGTGGACTAGCGGGGGCGCACCCGAGCAGTACTTC. The whole variable domain, remainder taken from reference TRBV15 and TRBJ2-7, is DAMVIQNPRYQVTQFGKPVTLSCSQTLNHNVMYWYQQKSSQAPKLLFHYYDKDFNNEADTPDNFQSRRPNTSFCFLDIRSPGLGDTAMYLCATSRETPGWTSGGAPEQYFGPGTRLTVT.

This chain links TRBV2 with TRBJ2-7; TRBD1 is a possible D gene (6 bases). The V end lost 6 bases, the J end lost 11 bases, and 14 bases lay between the germline ends. Germline V CDR1 and CDR2: SNHLY, FYNNEI. This CDR3 spans 11 amino acids. CDR3 loop: CASSAQGTEYF. Here the CDR3 DNA reads TGTGCCAGCAGCGCCCAGGGGACCGAGTACTTC.

The chain links TRBV11-3 to TRBJ2-2; TRBD2 aligns across 12 bases. Per germline, CDR1 SGHNT and CDR2 YENEEA. V was clipped by 5 bases and J by 4 bases; unmatched bases: 5. The CDR3 has 16 amino acids. CDR3 residues: CASSRLAGASTGELFF. DNA for the CDR3: TGTGCCAGCAGCCGACTAGCGGGAGCTTCCACCGGGGAGCTGTTTTTT.

The V call is TRBV27, the J call TRBJ2-3; D gene ambiguous. Per germline, CDR1 MNHEY and CDR2 SMNVEV (reference sequence). V was shortened by 5 bases and J by 5 bases, with 23 bases between the two germline ends. This CDR3 has 17 amino acids. The CDR3 nucleotides are TGTGCCAGCAGTACTCTTATGGTAGCACAAAGAGGAGATACGCAGTATTTT. This gives the protein CASSTLMVAQRGDTQYF.

The chain couples TRBV5-1 to TRBJ1-3; 9 bases fit TRBD1. The CDR3 is 21 residues long. The V gene's germline CDR1 is SGHRS and CDR2 YFSETQ. Trimming at V came to 4 bases and at J to 1 base, leaving 21 bases not matched to a gene. The CDR3 loop reads CASSGVGQGSYSVPSGNTIYF. The CDR3 bases are TGCGCCAGCAGCGGAGTGGGACAGGGTTCCTATTCGGTCCCTTCTGGAAACACCATATATTTT.

The J gene is TRBJ2-2, the V gene TRBV19, with 9 bases fitting TRBD2. Unmatched junction bases numbered 9, after V lost 6 bases and J lost 1 base. Germline V CDR1 and CDR2: LNHDA, SQIVND (reference sequence). The CDR3 is 17 amino acids. Written as DNA, the CDR3 is TGTGCCAGTAGCAACCCATTGACTAGCGGGAACACCGGGGAGCTGTTTTTT. Amino acid sequence: CASSNPLTSGNTGELFF.

The chain employs TRBV6-5 and TRBJ2-5; 9 bases fit TRBD1. The CDR3 is made up of 14 amino acids. From germline, CDR1 is MNHEY and CDR2 SVGAGI. The trim removed 5 bases at V and 7 bases at J, leaving 8 bases unmatched. CDR3 residues: CASSETGGAVTQYF. Written as DNA, the CDR3 is TGTGCCAGCAGTGAAACAGGGGGCGCGGTGACCCAGTACTTC.

This chain connects TRBV27 to TRBJ2-5; 8 bases fit TRBD2. The germline gives CDR1 MNHEY, CDR2 SMNVEV (reference sequence). CDR3 length: 14 residues. Germline trimming cut 6 bases from V and 3 bases from J; bases unmatched to any gene: 6. The CDR3 here is CASRDLAGKETQYF. DNA of the CDR3: TGTGCCAGCAGGGATTTAGCGGGAAAAGAGACCCAGTACTTC.

This chain joins TRBV28 and TRBJ1-2, with a tentative D call TRBD1 (6 bases). This CDR3 comprises 12 residues. The ends were cut back, 5 bases at V and 8 bases at J, with 12 bases in the middle. CDR1 is MDHEN, CDR2 SYDVKM, per germline. The CDR3 loop is CASSARGQGYTF. Written as DNA, the CDR3 is TGTGCCAGCAGTGCGCGGGGGCAGGGCTACACCTTC.

This chain connects TRBV11-3 to TRBJ2-3; 7 positions match TRBD1. The germline V gene has CDR1 SGHNT and CDR2 YENEEA. The CDR3 has 14 residues. V lost 3 bases, J lost 4 bases, and 4 bases stayed unmatched. CDR3 sequence (DNA): TGTGCCAGCAGCTTCTCGCAGGGGGCAGATACGCAGTATTTT. Translation: CASSFSQGADTQYF.

This rearrangement joins TRBV4-1 to TRBJ1-5, with D unresolved. CDR1 and CDR2 from the germline V gene are MGHRA and YSYEKL. The CDR3 sequence is 14 residues long. V lost 2 bases, J lost 5 bases, and 10 bases lay in between. The CDR3: CASSQIVGDQPQHF. CDR3 DNA: TGCGCCAGCAGCCAAATCGTGGGAGATCAGCCCCAGCATTTT.

The V call is TRBV2, the J call TRBJ1-2, with 8 bases identical to TRBD1. Germline lookup yields CDR1 SNHLY and CDR2 FYNNEI. CDR3 length: 14 amino acids. V gave up 4 bases and J gave up 4 bases; unmatched junction bases: 5. The CDR3 sequence is CASSAGTGSYGYTF. The CDR3, as DNA: TGTGCCAGCAGTGCCGGGACAGGATCCTATGGCTACACCTTC.

CDR3 amino acids: CASSIELGGTDTQYF. CDR3 in DNA: TGTGCCAGTAGTATAGAATTAGGGGGAACAGATACGCAGTATTTT. The chain has TRBV19 and TRBJ2-3; tentative D call: TRBD1 (6 bases). CDR1 is LNHDA, CDR2 SQIVND, per germline (reference sequence). Trimming took 0 bases from V and 3 from J, leaving 10 bases between them. There are 15 residues in the CDR3.

The CDR3 region has the DNA TGTGCCACTCAACAGGACCAAGAGACCCAGTACTTC. This sequence encodes CATQQDQETQYF. The chain has TRBV11-2 and TRBJ2-5, with D possibly matching TRBD1 (5 bases). The CDR3 runs 12 residues. Trimming left V 10 bases short and J 0 bases short, with 9 bases between. Germline CDR1 SGHAT, CDR2 FQNNGV.

The V and J genes are TRBV6-5 and TRBJ2-1; possibly TRBD2 for D (6 bases). Per germline, CDR1 MNHEY and CDR2 SVGAGI. The V and J ends lost 7 bases and 0 bases respectively, with 10 bases between them. This CDR3 comprises 14 residues. This CDR3 reads CASTAGGSYNEQFF. In DNA, the CDR3 is TGTGCCAGCACTGCCGGGGGCTCCTACAATGAGCAGTTCTTC.

The chain carries TRBV6-1 and TRBJ1-2; possible D gene TRBD1, 5 bases. V was clipped by 0 bases and J by 4 bases, with 9 bases between them. The CDR3 loop spans 14 amino acids. CDR1 is MNHNS and CDR2 is SASEGT in the germline V gene. The CDR3 nucleotides are TGTGCCAGCAGTGAAGCGGCCGGGGGCTATGGCTACACCTTC. It codes for CASSEAAGGYGYTF.

The chain combines TRBV7-2 with TRBJ1-5; possibly TRBD1 for D (6 bases). Per the germline V gene, CDR1 is SGHTA and CDR2 is FQGNSA. Trimming took 5 bases from V and 6 from J, leaving 14 bases between them. The CDR3 loop spans 14 amino acids. The CDR3 sequence is CASSTQTGTQPQHF. Here the CDR3 DNA reads TGTGCCAGCAGCACACAAACAGGGACTCAGCCCCAGCATTTT.

This clone was seen only a few times. The CDR3 DNA reads as TGTGCCAGCAGCCCCCAACGGGGCTCCTACGAGCAGTACTTC. Protein product: CASSPQRGSYEQYF. J is TRBJ2-7 and V is TRBV7-9; a weak D match, TRBD2 (5 bases). V was trimmed by 5 bases and J by 0 bases, leaving 11 bases between them. This CDR3 comprises 14 residues. Germline V gene sequence: CDR1 SEHNR, CDR2 FQNEAQ (reference sequence).